Listed here is a single TCR beta chain. This specimen belongs to a study of blood T cells in healthy people across ages. V was trimmed by 10 bases and J by 3 bases, leaving 15 bases between them. The CDR3 has 13 amino acids. It was with a sample-barcoded 5' primer and a J-beta primer mix that a second PCR of roughly 6 to 12 cycles was run. Each of the cDNA molecules was tagged by a template-switch adaptor with 12 random nucleotides. Every sample produced at least 2.5 million CDR3-containing paired-end reads. TCRdb recomputed calls from the 5' RACE reads with MiXCR, one row per CDR3 protein. The sample has about 590,000 distinct CDR3 sequences, about 30% seen once.

This rearrangement joins TRBV12-3 or TRBV12-4 to TRBJ1-1, with D uncertain. Material for sequencing was blood. The sequence was collected from a woman aged 80 or older in good health. The CDR3 loop is CATYSTRDTEAFF. CDR3 bases: TGTGCCACCTACTCAACCCGGGACACTGAAGCTTTCTTT.